This TCR beta chain is drawn from a study of cytomegalovirus exposure and HLA in healthy donors. Study background: There were 70 million to 95 million unique TCRs (from HLA-typed donors) in an early data release.

Trimming left V 3 bases short and J 1 base short, with 9 bases between. CDR1 and CDR2 from the germline V gene are MRHNA and SNTAGT. CDR3 length equals 14 residues. The donors comprised healthy bone marrow donors. PCR employed 60 Vbeta and 13 Jbeta primers. In the original processing: In a later analysis, 75 million to 95 million unique TCR beta chains included roughly 11 million shared by two or more donors. Method: immunoSEQ multiplex PCR; TCRdb's copy keeps in-frame clones and lacks some. For V, J and clone size, that table is used; D and trimming come from the DNA. The sample shows 200,000 to 300,000 clones, 82% of them seen only once.

Sequencing used PBMCs. This sequence originates from a woman between 40 and 55 years old in good health and CMV-seropositive. V usage is TRBV6-4 and J usage is TRBJ1-1, with D hard to call. The CDR3 DNA reads TGTGCCAGCAGTGAGTTAGCTGGGAACACTGAAGCTTTCTTT. Protein product: CASSELAGNTEAFF.